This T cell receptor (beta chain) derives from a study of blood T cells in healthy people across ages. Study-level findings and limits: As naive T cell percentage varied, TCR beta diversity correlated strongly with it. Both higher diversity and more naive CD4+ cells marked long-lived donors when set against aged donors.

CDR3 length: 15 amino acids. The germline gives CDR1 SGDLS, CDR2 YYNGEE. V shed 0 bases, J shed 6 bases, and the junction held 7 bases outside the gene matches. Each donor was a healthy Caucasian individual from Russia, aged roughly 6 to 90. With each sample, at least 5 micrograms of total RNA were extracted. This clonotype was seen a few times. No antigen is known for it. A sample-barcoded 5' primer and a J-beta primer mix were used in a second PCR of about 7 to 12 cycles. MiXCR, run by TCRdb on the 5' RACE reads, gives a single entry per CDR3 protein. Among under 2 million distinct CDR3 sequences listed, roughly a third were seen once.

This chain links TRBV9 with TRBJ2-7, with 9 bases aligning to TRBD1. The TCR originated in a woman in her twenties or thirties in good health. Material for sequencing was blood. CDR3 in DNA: TGTGCCAGCAGCGTAGAGGGACAGGGTCCCTCCGAGCAGTACTTC. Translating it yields CASSVEGQGPSEQYF.